A selection of T cell receptor beta chains follows, all from one sample in a study of T cells after posttransplantation cyclophosphamide. Profiled with immunoSEQ multiplex PCR; TCRdb holds only in-frame clones, not every one. Singletons are absent from the sample, which has 20,000 to 30,000 clones. Material for sequencing was PBMCs. The receptors were gathered from a woman aged 45-65 years in good health, CMV-negative, and a related stem cell transplant donor. Each CDR3 is given with its conserved first and last residue. D genes are given only for firm matches. Not every row has a clone size; where given, it reads once, few, many or a size class.

d_gene	abundance	len	v_gene	j_gene	CDR3nt	CDR3aa
TRBD1	many	17	TRBV7-9	TRBJ2-7	TGTGCCAGCAGCGATCCCTTCTCGGGACAGGGGACCTACGAGCAGTACTTC	CASSDPFSGQGTYEQYF
NA	many	17	TRBV18	TRBJ1-4	TGTGCCAGCAACAGGGAGGGACCTCAACTCGCCTCAGAAAAACTGTTTTTT	CASNREGPQLASEKLFF
TRBD2	many	14	TRBV7-9	TRBJ2-7	TGTGCCAGCAGCTTTGCGGGAGACTCCTACGAGCAGTACTTC	CASSFAGDSYEQYF
TRBD2	many	13	TRBV11-3	TRBJ2-1	TGTGCCAGCAGCTCACTAGCGGGTACTGAGCAGTTCTTC	CASSSLAGTEQFF
NA	many	13	TRBV11-3	TRBJ1-1	TGTGCCAGCAGCCATAAGGACAGTACTGAAGCTTTCTTT	CASSHKDSTEAFF
NA	many	18	TRBV27	TRBJ1-2	TGTGCCAGCAGTTTAAAATTTTTTGGGACTCCGGAGGGGCATGGCTACACCTTC	CASSLKFFGTPEGHGYTF
NA	many	15	TRBV2	TRBJ2-3	TGTGCCAGCAGTATCGACAGCTCTGGCACAGATACGCAGTATTTT	CASSIDSSGTDTQYF
NA	many	10	TRBV29-1	TRBJ1-1	TGCAGCGTTCAGGTGACTGAAGCTTTCTTT	CSVQVTEAFF
TRBD2	many	17	TRBV9	TRBJ2-2	TGTGCCAGCAATGAGGGACTAGCGAAATCGAACACCGGGGAGCTGTTTTTT	CASNEGLAKSNTGELFF
TRBD2	many	17	TRBV18	TRBJ2-3	TGTGCCAGCTCACCACTCCCTCTAGCGGGGGGCACAGATACGCAGTATTTT	CASSPLPLAGGTDTQYF
NA	many	13	TRBV2	TRBJ2-7	TGTGCCAGCAGACCAACAGAAACCTACGAGCAGTACTTC	CASRPTETYEQYF
NA	many	14	TRBV10-3	TRBJ1-3	TGTGCCATCAGTGAGGGCATCGCTGGAAACACCATATATTTT	CAISEGIAGNTIYF
TRBD1	many	14	TRBV7-2	TRBJ2-1	TGTGCCAGCAGCTTAAAGGGGGCGGAAAATGAGCAGTTCTTC	CASSLKGAENEQFF
TRBD2	many	17	TRBV4-2	TRBJ2-3	TGTGCCAGCAGCCAAGAAGCGCTAGCGGGGAGTTCAGATACGCAGTATTTT	CASSQEALAGSSDTQYF
TRBD1	many	15	TRBV25-1	TRBJ1-2	TGTGCCAGCAGTGTCCGGGACAGTTCGATCTATGGCTACACCTTC	CASSVRDSSIYGYTF
TRBD1	many	15	TRBV5-6	TRBJ2-1	TGTGCCAGCAGCTCGGACAGGAGCTCCTACAATGAGCAGTTCTTC	CASSSDRSSYNEQFF
TRBD1	NA	19	TRBV27	TRBJ2-7	TGTGCCAGCAGGCGGGAAAGGGGGACAGGATCAATCCAAACCTACGAGCAGTACTTC	CASRRERGTGSIQTYEQYF
TRBD2	many	15	TRBV9	TRBJ2-1	TGTGCCAGCAGCCCGGGACTAGCCCCACTAAATGAGCAGTTCTTC	CASSPGLAPLNEQFF
NA	many	13	TRBV28	TRBJ1-3	TGTGCCAGCAGCAGGGACTCTGGAAACACCATATATTTT	CASSRDSGNTIYF
TRBD2	many	15	TRBV5-1	TRBJ2-1	TGCGCCAGCAGCTTGGTGGCGGGAGGGAACAATGAGCAGTTCTTC	CASSLVAGGNNEQFF
NA	many	17	TRBV28	TRBJ2-1	TGTGCCAGCAGTTTATTTCAGGGCCCGAGCTCCTACAATGAGCAGTTCTTC	CASSLFQGPSSYNEQFF
NA	many	14	TRBV5-5	TRBJ2-2	TGTGCCAGCAGCTTGTGGTGGGGCGCCGGGGAGCTGTTTTTT	CASSLWWGAGELFF
TRBD1	many	13	TRBV5-4	TRBJ1-3	TGTGCCAGCAGCGACGACAGGGGTGACACCATATATTTT	CASSDDRGDTIYF
TRBD1	many	15	TRBV6-6	TRBJ2-7	TGTGCCAGCACCCCTGACAGGGGGCGAATCTACGAGCAGTACTTC	CASTPDRGRIYEQYF
NA	many	12	TRBV30	TRBJ2-7	TGTGCCTGGAGTGTAGGGGACTACGAGCAGTACTTC	CAWSVGDYEQYF
TRBD1	many	13	TRBV28	TRBJ2-7	TGTGCCAGCACTCACGGGACAGGGCGCGAGCAGTACTTC	CASTHGTGREQYF
NA	many	14	TRBV5-4	TRBJ1-1	TGTGCCAGCAGCTTGGTGCGGGGGAACACTGAAGCTTTCTTT	CASSLVRGNTEAFF
NA	many	14	TRBV2	TRBJ2-7	TGTGCCAGCAGTAAACAGGGATTTGAGGGAGAGCAGTACTTC	CASSKQGFEGEQYF
NA	many	15	TRBV2	TRBJ1-2	TGTGCCAGCAGTGGGGCCGGCAGGGTAGGTTATGGCTACACCTTC	CASSGAGRVGYGYTF
TRBD1	many	15	TRBV5-5	TRBJ1-6	TGTGCCAGCAGCCCCGAGGACAGGTCGAATTCACCCCTCCACTTT	CASSPEDRSNSPLHF
TRBD2	many	14	TRBV2	TRBJ2-7	TGTGCCAGCAGCCCAAGCGGGGGGAAGAACGAGCAGTACTTC	CASSPSGGKNEQYF